A single sample gave rise to the 24 T cell receptor beta chains below, sequenced in a study of blood T cell repertoires in COVID-19 (dated by TCRdb to about 2020). Library construction relied on the immunoSEQ multiplex PCR assay. The clones in this table, taken by TCRdb from immuneACCESS, are in-frame only. Not every clone is retained; where verified, under half of the shortfall comes from an unresolved V gene, and the cause of the rest is unknown. This sample comprises about 29,000 clones, roughly nine tenths of them detected only once. The biggest ten clones account for 4.9% of the sample. Source material: peripheral blood. Receptors originate from a man aged 70 or older with active COVID-19.

V and J are TRBV7-2 and TRBJ2-3; 7 bases match TRBD2. The CDR3 is 17 amino acids. Per germline, CDR1 SGHTA and CDR2 FQGNSA. Germline trimming cut 1 base from V and 6 bases from J; bases unmatched to any gene: 13. CDR3 in amino acids: CASSLGPGGSLWDTQYF. DNA for the CDR3: TGTGCCAGCAGCTTAGGACCGGGGGGATCCCTGTGGGATACGCAGTATTTT. The full variable domain, in which reference TRBV7-2 and TRBJ2-3 provide the parts outside the CDR3, is GAGVSQSPSNKVTEKGKDVELRCDPISGHTALYWYRQSLGQGLEFLIYFQGNSAPDKSGLPSDRFSAERTGGSVSTLTIQRTQQEDSAVYLCASSLGPGGSLWDTQYFGPGTRLTVL.

The rearrangement joins TRBV6-2 or TRBV6-3 to TRBJ1-5; maybe TRBD1 (5 bases). The CDR3 runs 18 residues. The V end was cut by 5 bases, the J end by 2 bases, with 22 bases between. In germline, CDR1 is MNHEY, CDR2 SVGEGT. DNA for the CDR3: TGTGCCAGCAGTGGTAGACCGGCCGAAGGGGTTCGCAATCAGCCCCAGCATTTT. Translating it yields CASSGRPAEGVRNQPQHF.

This chain uses TRBV9 with TRBJ2-3; D possibly corresponds to TRBD2 (6 bases). The ends were cut back, 3 bases at V and 6 bases at J, with 11 bases in the middle. This CDR3 region has 13 residues. CDR1 SGDLS and CDR2 YYNGEE come from the germline V gene. The CDR3 DNA reads TGTGCCAGCAGCGAGACTAGTGGGGATACGCAGTATTTT. Protein product: CASSETSGDTQYF.

The CDR3 here is CASSPGQGGYAGELFF. The CDR3 bases are TGTGCCAGCAGCCCCGGACAGGGAGGGTACGCCGGGGAGCTGTTTTTT. The J gene is TRBJ2-2, the V gene TRBV6-2 or TRBV6-3, with D perhaps TRBD1 (8 bases). Germline assignment: CDR1 MNHEY and CDR2 SVGEGT. The CDR3 is made up of 16 amino acids. Trimming took 6 bases from V and 6 from J, leaving 20 bases between them.

The gene calls are TRBV7-9 and TRBJ2-7; D may be TRBD1 (5 bases). V was clipped by 3 bases and J by 3 bases, with 12 bases between them. Per germline, CDR1 SEHNR and CDR2 FQNEAQ (reference sequence). The CDR3 is 14 residues long. The CDR3: CASSLLAQGYEQYF. In DNA, the CDR3 is TGTGCCAGCAGCTTGTTGGCCCAGGGCTACGAGCAGTACTTC.

This chain connects TRBV4-3 to TRBJ2-1; weak D call: TRBD1 (6 bases). Trimming cost V 2 bases and J 9 bases, with 14 bases left between them. Germline V CDR1 and CDR2: LGHNA, YSLEER. This CDR3 spans 14 amino acids. The CDR3 DNA reads TGCGCCAGCAGCCAACCCGGACAGTCTGGTGAGCAGTTCTTC. The encoded protein is CASSQPGQSGEQFF.

The rearrangement joins TRBV2 to TRBJ1-1, with TRBD1 matching 10 bases. Germline assignment: CDR1 SNHLY and CDR2 FYNNEI. With V trimmed by 4 bases and J by 4 bases, 0 bases remained unmatched. The CDR3 length is 13 residues. The CDR3 region has the DNA TGTGCCAGCAGTGGACAGGGGGCCACTGAAGCTTTCTTT. Its translation: CASSGQGATEAFF.

The chain employs TRBV6-2 or TRBV6-3 and TRBJ1-6, with 7 bases aligning to TRBD1. The J segment lost 9 bases and the V segment lost 0 bases, leaving 5 bases of the junction unmatched. The CDR3 has 15 amino acids. CDR1 and CDR2 (germline): MNHEY, SVGEGT. DNA of the CDR3: TGTGCCAGCAGTTACTCAAGGGACAGAAGTTCACCCCTCCACTTT. Translating it yields CASSYSRDRSSPLHF.

In its sample, this clone was seen once. V gene TRBV2 combines with J gene TRBJ1-2, with 7 bases that match TRBD1. The junction had 4 bases not matched to a gene; V was cut back by 6 bases and J by 0 bases. This CDR3 has 14 residues. Germline V gives CDR1 SNHLY, CDR2 FYNNEI. Here the CDR3 DNA reads TGTGCCAGCAGCCGGACAGGCCCTAACTATGGCTACACCTTC. Amino acid sequence: CASSRTGPNYGYTF.

This chain links TRBV11-1 with TRBJ1-4; the D gene is possibly TRBD1 (6 bases). Trimming pared 5 bases from V and 0 bases from J, leaving 10 bases between. There are 15 residues in the CDR3. The germline gives CDR1 SGHAT, CDR2 FQDESV (reference sequence). Written as DNA, the CDR3 is TGTGCCAGCAGCCTTGGGACATCAACTAATGAAAAACTGTTTTTT. Translation: CASSLGTSTNEKLFF.

This sequence joins TRBV5-4 and TRBJ2-3, with 9 bases matching TRBD2. The V and J ends lost 3 bases and 4 bases, in that order; junction bases with no gene match: 12. This CDR3 is 17 amino acids long. Germline V lookup: CDR1 SGHNT, CDR2 YYREEE (reference sequence). CDR3 sequence: CASSSGLKRGAADTQYF. In DNA form, the CDR3 reads TGTGCCAGCAGCTCTGGACTAAAGCGGGGGGCGGCAGATACGCAGTATTTT.

The rearrangement links TRBV6-2 or TRBV6-3 to TRBJ2-1; 11 nucleotides align to TRBD2. The V gene's germline CDR1 is MNHEY and CDR2 SVGEGT. The trim removed 6 bases at V and 3 bases at J, leaving 7 bases unmatched. This CDR3 has 16 residues. For the CDR3, the DNA is TGTGCCAGCAGCCGAATGGGACTAGCGGACTACAATGAGCAGTTCTTC. Translation: CASSRMGLADYNEQFF.

The chain recombines TRBV27 with TRBJ2-5, with a possible D match to TRBD2 (7 bases). The CDR3 spans 14 residues. Germline assignment: CDR1 MNHEY and CDR2 SMNVEV (reference sequence). V was shortened by 0 bases and J by 5 bases, with 10 bases between the two germline ends. In DNA form, the CDR3 reads TGTGCCAGCAGTTTATCACAGGGAGGGGAGACCCAGTACTTC. Its protein product is CASSLSQGGETQYF.

V gene TRBV4-3 combines with J gene TRBJ1-2; 7 bases match TRBD1. J gave up 4 bases and V 4 bases, and 12 bases lay outside the gene matches. This CDR3 has 16 residues. Germline V CDR1 and CDR2: LGHNA, YSLEER. The CDR3 nucleotides read TGCGCCAGCAGCCTATCAGGGACAGATTCCATCTATGGCTACACCTTC. Its translation is CASSLSGTDSIYGYTF.

The chain joins TRBV5-6 to TRBJ2-2; tentative D call: TRBD1 (6 bases). CDR1 and CDR2 (germline): SGHDT, YYEEEE. The V end was cut by 4 bases, the J end by 4 bases, with 17 bases between. The CDR3 contains 16 residues. CDR3 region: CASSASPGQITGELFF. CDR3 sequence (DNA): TGTGCCAGCAGCGCCTCTCCGGGACAAATCACCGGGGAGCTGTTTTTT. Full variable domain (remainder filled in from reference TRBV5-6 and TRBJ2-2): DAGVTQSPTHLIKTRGQQVTLRCSPKSGHDTVSWYQQALGQGPQFIFQYYEEEERQRGNFPDRFSGHQFPNYSSELNVNALLLGDSALYLCASSASPGQITGELFFGEGSRLTVL.

The chain has TRBV2 and TRBJ1-1, with D possibly matching TRBD1 (5 bases). V was pared by 5 bases and J by 0 bases, with 10 bases between. Germline V gives CDR1 SNHLY, CDR2 FYNNEI. The CDR3 loop spans 14 amino acids. The CDR3: CASSLSGMNTEAFF. The CDR3, as DNA: TGTGCCAGCAGTCTCTCAGGGATGAACACTGAAGCTTTCTTT.

The chain joins TRBV19 to TRBJ1-5; D may be TRBD1 (6 bases). Trimming pared 3 bases from V and 6 bases from J, leaving 15 bases between. Germline V CDR1 and CDR2: LNHDA, SQIVND (reference sequence). This CDR3 is 15 amino acids long. This CDR3 is CASSIQLGATQPQHF. CDR3 bases: TGTGCCAGTAGTATCCAACTGGGGGCCACTCAGCCCCAGCATTTT.

The V gene is TRBV5-1, the J gene TRBJ2-5; weak D call: TRBD2 (5 bases). This CDR3 is 14 amino acids long. Trimming removed 2 bases at V and 3 bases at J, with 11 bases between. CDR1 and CDR2 (germline): SGHRS, YFSETQ. The CDR3 region has the DNA TGCGCCAGCAGCTTCGGACTCAAGGAAGAGACCCAGTACTTC. Translation: CASSFGLKEETQYF.

V gene TRBV4-1 combines with J gene TRBJ1-2; D ambiguous. Germline V gene lookup returns CDR1 MGHRA and CDR2 YSYEKL. Trimming took 3 bases from V and 7 from J, leaving 15 bases between them. The CDR3 sequence is 14 residues long. The CDR3 DNA sequence: TGCGCCAGCAGCCACGCCGCAGGCGTAACTGGCTACACCTTC. Its translation: CASSHAAGVTGYTF.

The rearrangement joins TRBV15 to TRBJ2-7; TRBD2 matches at 11 bases. Germline CDR1 is LNHNV and CDR2 is YYDKDF (reference sequence). CDR3 length equals 16 residues. V trimming: 1 base; J trimming: 3 bases; junction bases outside the gene matches: 5. The CDR3 DNA follows: TGTGCCACCAGCAGAGGGTCTAGCGGGGGGCTCTACGAGCAGTACTTC. Translated: CATSRGSSGGLYEQYF.

Of note for this clone: One end of the junction is discordant with germline, which a read error may explain. The genes are TRBV12-3 or TRBV12-4 and TRBJ1-4; D is unclear. This CDR3 has 12 amino acids. The CDR3 reads CASSPHSVGQTF. In DNA, the CDR3 is TGTGCCAGCAGTCCTCACTCAGTTGGGCAGACCTTC.

This rearrangement joins TRBV18 to TRBJ2-3, with 12 bases matching TRBD2. The germline gives CDR1 KGHSH, CDR2 LQKENI. V shed 5 bases, J shed 8 bases, and the junction held 5 bases outside the gene matches. The CDR3 has 14 residues. CDR3 in amino acids: CASSRTSGVATQYF. The CDR3 DNA sequence: TGTGCCAGCTCAAGGACTAGCGGGGTGGCTACGCAGTATTTT.

The chain uses TRBV5-1 and TRBJ1-6; 7 nucleotides agree with TRBD1. There are 16 residues in the CDR3. Looked up from germline, CDR1 is SGHRS and CDR2 is YFSETQ. Unmatched junction bases numbered 12, after V lost 7 bases and J lost 5 bases. This CDR3 is CASASLGTEDNSPLHF. CDR3 DNA: TGCGCCAGCGCTAGCCTCGGGACAGAGGATAATTCACCCCTCCACTTT.

CDR3 sequence (DNA): TGTGCCAGCAGCTCCGAGCCTGAGGGCTATGGCTACACCTTC. Its translation is CASSSEPEGYGYTF. The rearrangement joins TRBV5-4 to TRBJ1-2; no clear D. The length of the CDR3 is 14 residues. Germline V gene sequence: CDR1 SGHNT, CDR2 YYREEE (reference sequence). V lost 3 bases to trimming and J lost 4 bases, with 13 bases between them.